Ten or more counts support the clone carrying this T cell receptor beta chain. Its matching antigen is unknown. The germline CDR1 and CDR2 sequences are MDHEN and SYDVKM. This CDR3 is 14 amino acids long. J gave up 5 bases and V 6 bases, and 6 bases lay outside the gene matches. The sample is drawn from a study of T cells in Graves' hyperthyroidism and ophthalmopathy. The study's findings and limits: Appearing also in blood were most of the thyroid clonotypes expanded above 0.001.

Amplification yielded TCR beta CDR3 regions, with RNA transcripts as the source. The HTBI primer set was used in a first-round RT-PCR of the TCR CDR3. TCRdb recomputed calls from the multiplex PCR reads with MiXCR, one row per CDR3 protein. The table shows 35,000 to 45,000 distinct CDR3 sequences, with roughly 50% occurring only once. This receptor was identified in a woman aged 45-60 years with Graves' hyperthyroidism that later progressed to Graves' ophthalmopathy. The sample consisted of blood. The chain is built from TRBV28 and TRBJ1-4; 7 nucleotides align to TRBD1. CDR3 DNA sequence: TGTGCCAGCAGCCCCGGGACAGTCAATGAAAAACTGTTTTTT. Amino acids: CASSPGTVNEKLFF.